The sequence of this TCR beta chain was determined in a study of T cell responses to AZD1222 COVID-19 vaccine. Study results and caveats: Unmutated regions of variants are reportedly targeted by nearly half of spike-specific TCRs.

The repertoire was sequenced with immunoSEQ multiplex PCR; TCRdb's copy has only in-frame clones and lacks some. The sample includes 150,000 to 200,000 clones, more than 75% of them seen just once. This clone was seen just once. The antigen is undetermined. The sample in question was peripheral blood, obtained 28 days after the second AZD1222 dose. The receptor comes from an adult who received the AZD1222 COVID-19 vaccine.

The CDR3 region has the DNA TGTGCCAGCAGCTTAGCTTTCGGGAGAAGGAACAATGAGCAGTTCTTC. Translating it yields CASSLAFGRRNNEQFF. This rearrangement joins TRBV7-2 to TRBJ2-1, with D perhaps TRBD2 (6 bases). Germline values: CDR1 SGHTA, CDR2 FQGNSA. V lost 0 bases and J 5 bases, leaving 14 bases between the germline ends. CDR3 length: 16 residues.